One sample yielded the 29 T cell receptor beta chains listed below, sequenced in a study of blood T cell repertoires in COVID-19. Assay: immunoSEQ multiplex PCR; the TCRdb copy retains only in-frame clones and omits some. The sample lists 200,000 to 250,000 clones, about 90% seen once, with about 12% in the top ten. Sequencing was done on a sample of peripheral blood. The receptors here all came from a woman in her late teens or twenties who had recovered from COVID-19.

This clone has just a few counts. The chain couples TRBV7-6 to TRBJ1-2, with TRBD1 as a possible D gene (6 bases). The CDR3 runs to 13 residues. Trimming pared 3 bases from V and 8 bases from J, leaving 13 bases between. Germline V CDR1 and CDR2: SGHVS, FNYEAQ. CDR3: CASSFGGLSGYTF. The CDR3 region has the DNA TGTGCCAGCAGCTTCGGGGGGCTTAGCGGCTACACCTTC.

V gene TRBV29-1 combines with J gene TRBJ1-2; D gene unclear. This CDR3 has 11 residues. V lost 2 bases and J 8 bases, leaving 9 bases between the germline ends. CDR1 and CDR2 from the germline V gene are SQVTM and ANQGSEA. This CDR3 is CSVEYSHGYTF. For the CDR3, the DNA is TGCAGCGTTGAATATAGCCACGGCTACACCTTC.

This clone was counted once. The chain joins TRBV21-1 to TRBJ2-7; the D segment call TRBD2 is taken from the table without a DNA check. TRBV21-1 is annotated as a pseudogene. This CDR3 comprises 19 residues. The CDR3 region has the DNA TGTGCCAGCAGCCCACTGACAGGTACTTGCGGCGGGGGGACCTACGAGCAGTACTTC. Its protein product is CASSPLTGTCGGGTYEQYF.

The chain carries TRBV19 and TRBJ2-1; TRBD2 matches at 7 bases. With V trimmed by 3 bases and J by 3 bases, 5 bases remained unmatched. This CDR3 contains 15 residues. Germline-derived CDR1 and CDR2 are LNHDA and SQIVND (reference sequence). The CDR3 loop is CASSMFLADYNEQFF. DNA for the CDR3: TGTGCCAGTAGTATGTTCCTAGCGGACTACAATGAGCAGTTCTTC.

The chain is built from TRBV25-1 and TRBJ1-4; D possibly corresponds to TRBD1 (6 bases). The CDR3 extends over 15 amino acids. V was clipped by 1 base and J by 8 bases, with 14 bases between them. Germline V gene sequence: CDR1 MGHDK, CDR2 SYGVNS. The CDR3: CASSEFVGTREKLFF. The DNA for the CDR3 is TGTGCCAGCAGTGAATTTGTGGGGACACGAGAAAAACTGTTTTTT.

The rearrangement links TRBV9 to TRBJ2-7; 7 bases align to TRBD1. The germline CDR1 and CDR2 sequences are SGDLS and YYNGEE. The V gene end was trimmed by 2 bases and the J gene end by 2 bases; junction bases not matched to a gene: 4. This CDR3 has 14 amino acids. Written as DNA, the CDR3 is TGTGCCAGCAGCGTTGGGACAGAAACCTACGAGCAGTACTTC. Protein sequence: CASSVGTETYEQYF.

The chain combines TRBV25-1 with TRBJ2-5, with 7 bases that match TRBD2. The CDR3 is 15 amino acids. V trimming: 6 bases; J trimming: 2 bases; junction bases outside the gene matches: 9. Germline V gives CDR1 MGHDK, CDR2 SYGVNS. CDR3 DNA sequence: TGTGCCAGCAGCGGCGGGGGAGGGATTCAAGAGACCCAGTACTTC. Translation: CASSGGGGIQETQYF.

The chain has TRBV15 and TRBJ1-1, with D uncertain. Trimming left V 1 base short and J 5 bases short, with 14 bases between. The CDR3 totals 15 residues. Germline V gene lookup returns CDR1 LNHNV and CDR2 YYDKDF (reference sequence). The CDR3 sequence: CATSRARGVRTEAFF. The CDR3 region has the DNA TGTGCCACCAGCAGAGCCCGGGGTGTTCGGACTGAAGCTTTCTTT. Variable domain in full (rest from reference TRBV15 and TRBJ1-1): DAMVIQNPRYQVTQFGKPVTLSCSQTLNHNVMYWYQQKSSQAPKLLFHYYDKDFNNEADTPDNFQSRRPNTSFCFLDIRSPGLGDTAMYLCATSRARGVRTEAFFGQGTRLTVV.

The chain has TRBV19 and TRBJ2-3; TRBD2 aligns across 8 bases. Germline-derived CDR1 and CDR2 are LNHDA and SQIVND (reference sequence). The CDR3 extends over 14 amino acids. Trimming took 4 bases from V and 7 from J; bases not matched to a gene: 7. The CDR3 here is CASSNPGGANTQYF. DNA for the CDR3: TGTGCCAGTAGTAACCCGGGAGGGGCGAATACGCAGTATTTT.

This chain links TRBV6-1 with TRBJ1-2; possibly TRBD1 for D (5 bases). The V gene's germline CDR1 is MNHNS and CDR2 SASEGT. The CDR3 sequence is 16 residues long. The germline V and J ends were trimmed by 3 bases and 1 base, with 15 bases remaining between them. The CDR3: CASSDLDRPNNYGYTF. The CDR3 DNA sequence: TGTGCCAGCAGTGACCTAGACAGACCTAATAACTATGGCTACACCTTC.

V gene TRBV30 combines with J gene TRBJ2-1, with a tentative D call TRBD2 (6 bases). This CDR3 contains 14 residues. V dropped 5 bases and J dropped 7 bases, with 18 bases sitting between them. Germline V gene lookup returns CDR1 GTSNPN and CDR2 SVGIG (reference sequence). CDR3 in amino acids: CAWSRRETGNEQFF. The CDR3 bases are TGTGCCTGGTCAAGGCGGGAAACGGGGAATGAGCAGTTCTTC.

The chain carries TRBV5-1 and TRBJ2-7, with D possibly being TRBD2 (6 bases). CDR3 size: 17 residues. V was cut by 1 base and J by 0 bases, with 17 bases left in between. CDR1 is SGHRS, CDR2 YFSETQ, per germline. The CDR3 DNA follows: TGCGCCAGCAGCTTGTTGGGTGTGGGAGGCACCTCCTACGAGCAGTACTTC. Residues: CASSLLGVGGTSYEQYF.

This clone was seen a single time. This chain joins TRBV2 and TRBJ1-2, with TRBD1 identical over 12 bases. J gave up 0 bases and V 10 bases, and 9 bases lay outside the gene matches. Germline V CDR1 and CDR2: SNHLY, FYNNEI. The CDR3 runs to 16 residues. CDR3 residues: CATGGGQGASNYGYTF. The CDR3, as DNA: TGTGCCACCGGGGGGGGACAGGGGGCATCTAACTATGGCTACACCTTC.

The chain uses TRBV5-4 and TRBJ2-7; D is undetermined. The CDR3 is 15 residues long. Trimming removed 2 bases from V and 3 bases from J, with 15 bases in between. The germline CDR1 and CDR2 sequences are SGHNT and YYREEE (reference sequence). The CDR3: CASSLLSGSNYEQYF. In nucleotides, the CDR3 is TGTGCCAGCAGCTTATTATCGGGTTCAAACTACGAGCAGTACTTC.

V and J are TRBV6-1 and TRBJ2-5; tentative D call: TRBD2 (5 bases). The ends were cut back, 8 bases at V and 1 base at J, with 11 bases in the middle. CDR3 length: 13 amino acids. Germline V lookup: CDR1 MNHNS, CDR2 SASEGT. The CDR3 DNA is TGTGCCAGCTTAAGCGGATTCCAAGAGACCCAGTACTTC. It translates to CASLSGFQETQYF.

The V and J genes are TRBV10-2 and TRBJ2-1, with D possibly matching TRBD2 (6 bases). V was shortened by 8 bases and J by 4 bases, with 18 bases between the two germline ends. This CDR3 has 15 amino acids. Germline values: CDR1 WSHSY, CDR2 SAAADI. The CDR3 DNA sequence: TGCGCCAGCGGTTTCGGGGGAGGTCGGTACAATGAGCAGTTCTTC. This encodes CASGFGGGRYNEQFF.

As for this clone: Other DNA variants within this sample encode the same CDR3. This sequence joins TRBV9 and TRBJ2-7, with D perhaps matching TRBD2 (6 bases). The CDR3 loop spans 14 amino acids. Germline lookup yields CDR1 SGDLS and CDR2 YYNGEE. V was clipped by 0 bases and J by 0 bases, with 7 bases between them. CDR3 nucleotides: TGTGCCAGCAGCGTAGGTAGCGGCTCCTACGAGCAGTACTTC. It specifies CASSVGSGSYEQYF.

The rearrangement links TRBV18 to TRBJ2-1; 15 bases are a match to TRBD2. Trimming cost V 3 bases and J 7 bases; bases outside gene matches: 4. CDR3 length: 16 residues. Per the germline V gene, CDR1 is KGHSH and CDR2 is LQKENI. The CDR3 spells CASSPSGLAGGNEQFF. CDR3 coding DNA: TGTGCCAGCTCACCTTCGGGACTAGCGGGAGGAAATGAGCAGTTCTTC.

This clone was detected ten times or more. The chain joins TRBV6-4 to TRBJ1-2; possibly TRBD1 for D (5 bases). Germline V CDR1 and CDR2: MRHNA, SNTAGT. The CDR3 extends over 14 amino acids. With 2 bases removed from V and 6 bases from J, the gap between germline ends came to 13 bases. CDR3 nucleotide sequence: TGTGCCAGCAGTGACACAGAAGGGGTGGATGGCTACACCTTC. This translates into CASSDTEGVDGYTF.

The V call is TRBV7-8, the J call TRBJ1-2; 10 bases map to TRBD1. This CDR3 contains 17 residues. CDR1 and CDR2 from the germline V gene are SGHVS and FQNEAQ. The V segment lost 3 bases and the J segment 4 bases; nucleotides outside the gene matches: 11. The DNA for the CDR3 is TGTGCCAGCAGCTTTACCGGGACAGGGGCTATTGGCTATGGCTACACCTTC. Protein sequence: CASSFTGTGAIGYGYTF.

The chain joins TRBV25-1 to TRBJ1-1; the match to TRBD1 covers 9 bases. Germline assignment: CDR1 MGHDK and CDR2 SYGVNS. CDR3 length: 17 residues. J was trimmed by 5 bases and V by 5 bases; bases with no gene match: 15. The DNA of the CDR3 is TGTGCCAGCAGTACTCCCAGAGGGACAGGGCGTCGGACTGAAGCTTTCTTT. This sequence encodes CASSTPRGTGRRTEAFF. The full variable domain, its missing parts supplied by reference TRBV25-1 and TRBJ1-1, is EADIYQTPRYLVIGTGKKITLECSQTMGHDKMYWYQQDPGMELHLIHYSYGVNSTEKGDLSSESTVSRIRTEHFPLTLESARPSHTSQYLCASSTPRGTGRRTEAFFGQGTRLTVV.

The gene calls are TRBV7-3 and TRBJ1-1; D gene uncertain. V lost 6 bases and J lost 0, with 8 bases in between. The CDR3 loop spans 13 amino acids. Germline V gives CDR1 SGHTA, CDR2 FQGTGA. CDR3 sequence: CASRLAVNTEAFF. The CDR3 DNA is TGTGCCAGCAGACTAGCAGTGAACACTGAAGCTTTCTTT.

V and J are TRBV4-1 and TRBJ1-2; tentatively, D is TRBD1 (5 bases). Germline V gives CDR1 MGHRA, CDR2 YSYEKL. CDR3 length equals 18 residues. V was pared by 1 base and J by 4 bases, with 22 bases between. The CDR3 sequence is CASSQGPLGTDSVYGYTF. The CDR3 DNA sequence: TGCGCCAGCAGCCAAGGGCCCCTTGGGACTGATAGTGTCTATGGCTACACCTTC.

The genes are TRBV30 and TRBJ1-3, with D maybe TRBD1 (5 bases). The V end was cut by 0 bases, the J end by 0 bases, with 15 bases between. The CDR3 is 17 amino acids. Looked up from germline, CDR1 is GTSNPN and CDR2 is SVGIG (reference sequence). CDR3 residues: CAWSVRRDLLSGNTIYF. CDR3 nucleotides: TGTGCCTGGAGTGTACGTAGGGACTTACTCTCTGGAAACACCATATATTTT.

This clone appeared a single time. The CDR3 loop is CASSYATYNEQFF. CDR3 DNA sequence: TGTGCCAGCAGCTACGCGACCTACAATGAGCAGTTCTTC. The chain uses TRBV7-2 and TRBJ2-1, with D unclear. The CDR3 covers 13 residues. Germline CDR1 and CDR2: SGHTA and FQGNSA. With 4 bases removed from V and 2 bases from J, the gap between germline ends came to 6 bases.

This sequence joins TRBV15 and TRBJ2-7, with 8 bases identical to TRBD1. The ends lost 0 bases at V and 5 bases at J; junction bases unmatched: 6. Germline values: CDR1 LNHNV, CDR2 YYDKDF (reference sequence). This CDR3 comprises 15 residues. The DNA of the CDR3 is TGTGCCACCAGCAGAGATGTCCAGGGGGCCCACGAGCAGTACTTC. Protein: CATSRDVQGAHEQYF.

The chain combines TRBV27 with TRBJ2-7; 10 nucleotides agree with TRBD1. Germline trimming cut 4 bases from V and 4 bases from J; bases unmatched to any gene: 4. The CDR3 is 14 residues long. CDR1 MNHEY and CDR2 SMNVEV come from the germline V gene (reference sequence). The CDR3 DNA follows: TGTGCCAGCAGTTCTCCGGGACAGGGGTACGAGCAGTACTTC. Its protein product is CASSSPGQGYEQYF.

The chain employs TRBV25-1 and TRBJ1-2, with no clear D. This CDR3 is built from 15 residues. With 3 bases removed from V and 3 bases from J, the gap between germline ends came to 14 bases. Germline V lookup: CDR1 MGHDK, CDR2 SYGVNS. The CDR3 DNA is TGTGCCAGCAGTGAGGGCACAGATTACTACTATGGCTACACCTTC. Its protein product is CASSEGTDYYYGYTF.

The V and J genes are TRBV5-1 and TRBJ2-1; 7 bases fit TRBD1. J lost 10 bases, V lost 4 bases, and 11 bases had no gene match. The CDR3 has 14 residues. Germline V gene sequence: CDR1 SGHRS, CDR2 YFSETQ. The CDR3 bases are TGCGCCAGCAGCCCCGGACAGGCCATGGGGGAGCAGTTCTTC. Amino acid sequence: CASSPGQAMGEQFF.